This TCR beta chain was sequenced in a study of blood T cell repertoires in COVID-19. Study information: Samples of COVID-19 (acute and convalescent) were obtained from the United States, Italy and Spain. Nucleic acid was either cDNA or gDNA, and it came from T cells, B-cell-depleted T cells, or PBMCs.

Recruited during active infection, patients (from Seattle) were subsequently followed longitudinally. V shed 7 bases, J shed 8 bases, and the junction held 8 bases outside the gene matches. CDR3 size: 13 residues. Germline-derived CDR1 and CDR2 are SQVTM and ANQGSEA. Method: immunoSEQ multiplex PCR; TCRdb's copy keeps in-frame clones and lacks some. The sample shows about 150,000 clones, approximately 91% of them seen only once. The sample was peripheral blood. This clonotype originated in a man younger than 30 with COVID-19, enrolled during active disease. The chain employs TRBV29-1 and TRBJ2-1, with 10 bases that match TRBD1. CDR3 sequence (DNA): TGCAGCGCTCCGGGGACAGGGGTACATGAGCAGTTCTTC. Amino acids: CSAPGTGVHEQFF.